These 14 T cell receptor beta chains were sequenced from one sample in a study of CD8 T cells in ankylosing spondylitis. TCRdb processed the 5' RACE reads anew with MiXCR; each CDR3 protein has one entry. Among 85,000 to 100,000 distinct CDR3 sequences listed, roughly 10% were seen once. The sequenced sample consisted of blood, either unsorted or a sorted T cell fraction (not recorded which). The origin of the receptors is a male donor with ankylosing spondylitis or in good health (not recorded which).

This chain links TRBV5-1 with TRBJ2-1; D unclear. Germline lookup yields CDR1 SGHRS and CDR2 YFSETQ. The CDR3 sequence is 14 residues long. Trimming took 7 bases from V and 4 from J, leaving 15 bases between them. The CDR3 protein is CASYWSGDYNEQFF. The CDR3 DNA reads as TGCGCCAGCTATTGGTCCGGAGATTACAATGAGCAGTTCTTC.

This clonotype was detected ten times or more. The V gene is TRBV20-1, the J gene TRBJ2-3; TRBD2 matches at 9 bases. Per the germline V gene, CDR1 is DFQATT and CDR2 is SNEGSKA (reference sequence). V trimming: 0 bases; J trimming: 2 bases; junction bases outside the gene matches: 3. The CDR3 consists of 15 residues. The CDR3 nucleotides read TGCAGTGCTAGAGACCCTAGCGGGGCCACAGATACGCAGTATTTT. The encoded protein is CSARDPSGATDTQYF.

The table lists this clonotype with many counts. V usage is TRBV29-1 and J usage is TRBJ1-2; D perhaps matches TRBD1 (6 bases). The V and J ends lost 1 base and 7 bases respectively, with 13 bases between them. CDR1 and CDR2 from the germline V gene are SQVTM and ANQGSEA. The CDR3 consists of 13 residues. CDR3 nucleotides: TGCAGCGTTGAAGTCGGACAGTCCGGTGGCTACACCTTC. It specifies CSVEVGQSGGYTF.

The table lists this clonotype with many counts. This chain links TRBV9 with TRBJ2-2, with D possibly being TRBD1 (5 bases). Trimming shortened V by 0 bases and J by 0 bases, and 9 bases separated the two germline ends. CDR1 is SGDLS, CDR2 YYNGEE, per germline. This CDR3 comprises 16 residues. The CDR3 reads CASSVVPGTNTGELFF. The CDR3 nucleotides read TGTGCCAGCAGCGTAGTTCCAGGGACGAACACCGGGGAGCTGTTTTTT.

To note about this clonotype: A single base separates this from a much larger clone, so it may be a read error. The chain combines TRBV3-1 with TRBJ1-1, with D possibly TRBD1 on 5 matching bases. The CDR3 totals 15 residues. Germline V gives CDR1 LGHDT, CDR2 YNNKEL (reference sequence). CDR3 residues: CGSSQESGRGTEAFF. CDR3 DNA sequence: TGTGGCAGCAGCCAAGAGTCAGGGCGGGGGACTGAAGCTTTCTTT.

The gene calls are TRBV7-9 and TRBJ1-1, with D uncertain. The V end was cut by 5 bases, the J end by 2 bases, with 12 bases between. The CDR3 is made up of 14 amino acids. The germline CDR1 and CDR2 sequences are SEHNR and FQNEAQ (reference sequence). Here the CDR3 DNA reads TGTGCCAGCAGCCGGACCGGGGAAAACACTGAAGCTTTCTTT. This translates into CASSRTGENTEAFF.

In its sample, this clonotype was seen many times. The chain recombines TRBV7-8 with TRBJ1-5; perhaps TRBD1 as D (5 bases). Germline-derived CDR1 and CDR2 are SGHVS and FQNEAQ. This CDR3 region has 15 residues. Trimming left V 0 bases short and J 7 bases short, with 13 bases between. Written as DNA, the CDR3 is TGTGCCAGCAGCTTAGCCGGGCCTGGGGACCAGCCCCAGCATTTT. Its protein product is CASSLAGPGDQPQHF. Full variable domain (remainder filled in from reference TRBV7-8 and TRBJ1-5): GAGVSQSPRYKVAKRGQDVALRCDPISGHVSLFWYQQALGQGPEFLTYFQNEAQLDKSGLPSDRFFAERPEGSVSTLKIQRTQQEDSAVYLCASSLAGPGDQPQHFGDGTRLSIL.

The chain has TRBV20-1 and TRBJ2-7, with D possibly being TRBD1 (6 bases). In germline, CDR1 is DFQATT, CDR2 SNEGSKA (reference sequence). The length of the CDR3 is 12 residues. Trimming removed 6 bases at V and 7 bases at J, with 16 bases between. The CDR3 bases are TGCAGTGCAGCCCCGGACAGTTGGGAGCAGTACTTC. Its translation: CSAAPDSWEQYF.

This clonotype came up many times. J is TRBJ2-2 and V is TRBV6-6; D not certain. Germline CDR1 reads MNHNY; CDR2 reads SVGAGI (reference sequence). CDR3 length: 12 residues. V lost 3 bases, J lost 5 bases, and 4 bases lay in between. The CDR3 bases are TGTGCCAGCAGTTATCAAACCGGGGAGCTGTTTTTT. Encoded protein: CASSYQTGELFF.

At least ten counts were recorded for this clonotype. The chain recombines TRBV6-1 with TRBJ2-7; 9 bases align to TRBD1. After removal of 6 bases from V and 2 bases from J, the junction contained 5 bases not matched to a gene. The CDR3 length is 14 residues. The germline gives CDR1 MNHNS, CDR2 SASEGT. DNA of the CDR3: TGTGCCAGCAGGGAGGACAGGGGAACCTACGAGCAGTACTTC. This translates into CASREDRGTYEQYF.

Many counts were recorded for this clonotype. The rearrangement links TRBV27 to TRBJ2-1, with 10 bases lining up with TRBD1. V trimming: 7 bases; J trimming: 8 bases; junction bases outside the gene matches: 2. This CDR3 spans 12 amino acids. Germline V gene lookup returns CDR1 MNHEY and CDR2 SMNVEV (reference sequence). CDR3 loop: CASKTGGDEQFF. The CDR3 DNA sequence: TGTGCCAGCAAGACAGGGGGCGATGAGCAGTTCTTC.

This clonotype was observed a handful of times. The chain carries TRBV2 and TRBJ1-1; D is possibly TRBD1 (5 bases). V was pared by 2 bases and J by 6 bases, with 13 bases between. CDR3 length: 14 amino acids. CDR1 SNHLY and CDR2 FYNNEI come from the germline V gene. The DNA for the CDR3 is TGTGCCAGCAGTGAATTAGGGGATTTCGCTGAAGCTTTCTTT. It encodes CASSELGDFAEAFF.

In this sample, this clonotype turned up many times. The chain recombines TRBV6-1 with TRBJ1-4; tentative D call: TRBD1 (6 bases). Germline CDR1 is MNHNS and CDR2 is SASEGT. With 2 bases removed from V and 7 bases from J, the gap between germline ends came to 14 bases. The CDR3 is 15 residues long. The CDR3 region is CASSEMSGGSEKLFF. The CDR3, as DNA: TGTGCCAGCAGTGAAATGTCCGGGGGCTCTGAAAAACTGTTTTTT.

This clonotype was observed many times. J is TRBJ1-3 and V is TRBV29-1; D is ambiguous. Trimming cost V 4 bases and J 0 bases, with 1 base left between them. Germline loops: CDR1 SQVTM, CDR2 ANQGSEA. This CDR3 contains 11 residues. The CDR3 nucleotides read TGCAGCGTTGCCTCTGGAAACACCATATATTTT. This sequence encodes CSVASGNTIYF.